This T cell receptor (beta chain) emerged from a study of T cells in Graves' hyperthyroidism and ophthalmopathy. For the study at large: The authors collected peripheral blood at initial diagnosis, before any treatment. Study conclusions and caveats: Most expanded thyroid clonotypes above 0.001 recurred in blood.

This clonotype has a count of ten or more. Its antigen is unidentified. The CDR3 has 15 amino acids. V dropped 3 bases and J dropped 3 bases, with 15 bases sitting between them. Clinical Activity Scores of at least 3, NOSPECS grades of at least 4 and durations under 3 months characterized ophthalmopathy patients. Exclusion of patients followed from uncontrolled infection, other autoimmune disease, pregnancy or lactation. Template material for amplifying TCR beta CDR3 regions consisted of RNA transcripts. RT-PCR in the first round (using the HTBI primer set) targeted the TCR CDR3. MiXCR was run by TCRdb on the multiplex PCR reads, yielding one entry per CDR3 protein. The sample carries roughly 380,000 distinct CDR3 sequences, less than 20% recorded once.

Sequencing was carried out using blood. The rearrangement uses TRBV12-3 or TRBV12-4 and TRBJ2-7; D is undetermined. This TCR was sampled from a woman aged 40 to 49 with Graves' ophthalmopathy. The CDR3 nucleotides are TGTGCCAGCAGTTTTCGTAGAAGACTTTTCTACGAGCAGTACTTC. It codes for CASSFRRRLFYEQYF.